This T cell receptor (beta chain) was profiled in a study of CD8 T cells in ankylosing spondylitis. Whole-study results and caveats: What appeared characteristic of ankylosing spondylitis blood was a TCR beta motif of about eight highly homologous variants.

TCRdb re-called the 5' RACE reads through MiXCR, storing one row per CDR3 protein. The repertoire has about 210,000 distinct CDR3 sequences, 6% to 8.5% of them found once; the top ten carry 13% to 15%. This clonotype was seen many times. Its specificity is not known. CDR3 length: 16 amino acids. CDR1 is MNHNS and CDR2 is SASEGT in the germline V gene. Trimming stripped 7 bases from V and 0 bases from J, with 18 bases between. The chain combines TRBV6-1 with TRBJ1-1; D uncertain. This receptor was obtained from a male donor with ankylosing spondylitis. The specimen was blood, either unsorted or a sorted T cell fraction (not recorded which). In DNA, the CDR3 is TGTGCCAGCAACCCTTCTCGCGGCAAAATGAACACTGAAGCTTTCTTT. Protein: CASNPSRGKMNTEAFF.